This T cell receptor (beta chain) is drawn from a study of T cells in localized non-small cell lung cancer. Study-level results: A median approximately 59 of the top 100 tumor clones appeared in adjacent lung.

Concerning this clone itself: Its antigen is not known.

The table came from immunoSEQ multiplex PCR; TCRdb's copy has only in-frame clones and leaves some out. The table shows about 77,000 clones, with more than 75% occurring only once. Sequences were derived from peripheral blood, sampled before any cancer treatment. The clonotype comes from a woman aged 35 to 69 with stage I squamous cell lung carcinoma.

Here the CDR3 DNA reads TGTGCCAGCAGTCCCGGGGGGACAGGGATACATTTT. Translation: CASSPGGTGIHF. The chain employs TRBV6-5 and TRBJ1-5; 9 bases line up with TRBD1. V shed 5 bases, J shed 16 bases, and the junction held 9 bases outside the gene matches. The germline gives CDR1 MNHEY, CDR2 SVGAGI. This CDR3 is built from 12 residues.